This is a list of T cell receptor beta chains from one sample in a study of T cells in Graves' hyperthyroidism and ophthalmopathy. TCRdb reanalysed the multiplex PCR reads using MiXCR and keeps one entry per CDR3 protein. This table holds roughly 500,000 distinct CDR3 sequences, 40% to 55% found once. Sample: peripheral blood or thyroid tissue (not recorded which). These receptors all come from an adult woman with Graves' disease, either hyperthyroidism or ophthalmopathy (not recorded which). Both conserved end residues are part of each CDR3. For some rows the clone size is stated as once, few or many, or as a class when expanded; others skip it.

>TRBJ1-5|many|TRBV19
CASSIRHDNQPQHF
>TRBJ2-5|many|TRBV20-1
CSAYPSTSQETQYF
>TRBJ1-6|-|TRBV29-1
CSVKGRDNSPLHF
>TRBJ2-7|many|TRBV11-2
CASSLATAYEQYF
>TRBJ2-7|few|TRBV29-1
CSVEGGGSYEQYF
>TRBJ2-7|many|TRBV7-2
CASSLRRRESEQYF
>TRBJ2-7|-|TRBV9
CASSDPGQGVVKQYF
>TRBJ1-5|few|TRBV20-1
CSATTGPSQPQHF
>TRBJ2-7|once|TRBV12-3/TRBV12-4
CASRRDLSYEQYF
>TRBJ1-5|once|TRBV7-9
CASSFWNQPQHF
>TRBJ2-2|-|TRBV6-7
CASSHPPGQGRGCDTGELFF
>TRBJ1-1|many|TRBV11-2
CASSQGRREAFF
>TRBJ2-7|few|TRBV7-2
CASSLQVAGPYEQYF
>TRBJ2-5|many|TRBV5-8
CANPGLAGWQETQYF
>TRBJ2-7|-|TRBV7-9
CASSRGFGTSYEQYF
>TRBJ2-7|many|TRBV29-1
CSTTGTRGYEQYF
>TRBJ2-7|-|TRBV5-1
CASSYRGRDEQYF
>TRBJ1-4|few|TRBV29-1
CSVEADGKLFF
>TRBJ2-5|few|TRBV29-1
CSGIAGEGETQYF
>TRBJ2-7|-|TRBV2
CASSPSGEDRSYEQYF
>TRBJ1-2|-|TRBV7-8
CASSWHGMGGYTF
>TRBJ2-7|many|TRBV5-6
CASSWGQGGEQYF
>TRBJ1-4|-|TRBV2
CASSWGPQDEKLFF
>TRBJ2-3|few|TRBV29-1
CSVGGVMREPLDTQYF
>TRBJ1-5|-|TRBV2
CASCPGGTGSEPQHF
>TRBJ1-5|-|TRBV9
CASSVVAGEGPQHF
>TRBJ1-4|many|TRBV7-9
CASSRGFQEKLFF
>TRBJ2-7|-|TRBV7-2
CASSSQGLAGYEQYF
>TRBJ1-5|-|TRBV19
CASTTVEDQPQHF
>TRBJ2-7|-|TRBV7-9
CASSGQTYEQYF
>TRBJ1-2|-|TRBV2
CASSAVTTNYGYTF